The 14 T cell receptor beta chains below come from one sample, sequenced in a study of shared clonotypes between healthy human individuals. Naive CD8 cells lacked CD45RO and underwent positive selection for CCR7, leaving out terminally differentiated effector memory CD45RA+ cells. The table came from immunoSEQ multiplex PCR; TCRdb's copy has only in-frame clones and leaves some out. The sample yields about 800,000 clones, roughly 96% seen once. What was sequenced was naive CD8+ T cells sorted from blood. The source of these receptors is a young man in good health.

The rearrangement uses TRBV19 and TRBJ2-1; unclear D gene. The CDR3 covers 13 residues. With 4 bases removed from V and 4 bases from J, the gap between germline ends came to 8 bases. Germline V lookup: CDR1 LNHDA, CDR2 SQIVND (reference sequence). The CDR3 bases are TGTGCCAGTAGTACCGCTAATTACAATGAGCAGTTCTTC. It is translated as CASSTANYNEQFF.

V is TRBV7-2 and J is TRBJ1-1, with 8 bases fitting TRBD1. There are 15 residues in the CDR3. V trimming: 5 bases; J trimming: 4 bases; junction bases outside the gene matches: 9. Germline CDR1 reads SGHTA; CDR2 reads FQGNSA. The CDR3 region has the DNA TGTGCCAGCAGCCATACGACAGGGGTTTTCACTGAAGCTTTCTTT. Translating it yields CASSHTTGVFTEAFF.

This clone was counted a single time. V and J are TRBV7-9 and TRBJ1-2; the D is unclear. V was shortened by 4 bases and J by 6 bases, with 18 bases between the two germline ends. The V gene's germline CDR1 is SEHNR and CDR2 FQNEAQ (reference sequence). The CDR3 totals 15 residues. CDR3 amino acids: CASSSTSGGADGYTF. Written as DNA, the CDR3 is TGTGCCAGCAGCTCCACATCAGGCGGCGCCGATGGCTACACCTTC.

The rearrangement links TRBV4-3 to TRBJ2-4; perhaps D is TRBD1 or TRBD2 (5 bases each). This CDR3 is built from 15 residues. Germline CDR1 is LGHNA and CDR2 is YSLEER. Between the trimmed V and J ends, which lost 0 bases and 8 bases, there was a span of 14 bases. The CDR3 bases are TGCGCCAGCAGCCAAGATCCGGGGCAGGGCGACATTCAGTACTTC. This translates into CASSQDPGQGDIQYF.

The J gene is TRBJ2-3, the V gene TRBV5-4; D uncertain. The CDR3 has 12 residues. Trimming took 2 bases from V and 4 from J, leaving 5 bases between them. Per the germline V gene, CDR1 is SGHNT and CDR2 is YYREEE (reference sequence). CDR3 DNA sequence: TGTGCCAGCAGCTTATCCGCAGATACGCAGTATTTT. Encoded protein: CASSLSADTQYF.

The V and J genes are TRBV7-2 and TRBJ2-1, with 13 bases identical to TRBD2. This CDR3 has 19 residues. The germline V gene has CDR1 SGHTA and CDR2 FQGNSA. V was pared by 4 bases and J by 0 bases, with 9 bases of the junction left unmatched. This CDR3 reads CASSSLWTSGSPSYNEQFF. The CDR3 coding sequence is TGTGCCAGCAGCTCCCTATGGACTAGCGGGAGTCCCTCCTACAATGAGCAGTTCTTC.

The chain is built from TRBV27 and TRBJ1-1; tentatively, D is TRBD1 (5 bases). The V end lost 6 bases, the J end lost 4 bases, and 15 bases lay between the germline ends. The V gene's germline CDR1 is MNHEY and CDR2 SMNVEV (reference sequence). This CDR3 is 14 amino acids long. CDR3 bases: TGTGCCAGCAGCCGAGCGGGGGGAGTCACTGAAGCTTTCTTT. Protein product: CASSRAGGVTEAFF.

The genes are TRBV4-3 and TRBJ2-1; D is ambiguous. The germline V gene encodes CDR1 LGHNA and CDR2 YSLEER. The CDR3 runs 14 residues. V lost 1 base to trimming and J lost 9 bases, with 13 bases between them. DNA for the CDR3: TGCGCCAGCAGCCAAGTTCCTGGTCTCTCTGAGCAGTTCTTC. It is translated as CASSQVPGLSEQFF.

V is TRBV10-1 and J is TRBJ1-5; D call uncertain. Germline-derived CDR1 and CDR2 are WNHNN and SYGVQD (reference sequence). V was pared by 6 bases and J by 2 bases, with 17 bases between. CDR3 size: 16 residues. CDR3 residues: CASRRSRNSCNQPQHF. The DNA for the CDR3 is TGCGCCAGCAGGAGGTCCCGGAACAGCTGCAATCAGCCCCAGCATTTT.

The CDR3 nucleotides are TGTGCCAGCAGCTCGGCGGGGGGGCCTCGCTACGAGCAGTACTTC. Amino acid sequence: CASSSAGGPRYEQYF. The rearrangement uses TRBV7-9 and TRBJ2-7; 9 nucleotides agree with TRBD2. The trim removed 4 bases at V and 3 bases at J, leaving 7 bases unmatched. CDR1 and CDR2 from the germline V gene are SEHNR and FQNEAQ (reference sequence). The CDR3 has 15 amino acids.

V gene TRBV30 combines with J gene TRBJ1-4; TRBD1 is a possible D gene (5 bases). CDR3 length equals 15 residues. The V end was cut by 1 base, the J end by 4 bases, with 13 bases between. Per germline, CDR1 GTSNPN and CDR2 SVGIG (reference sequence). The CDR3 here is CAWSGSGARNEKLFF. For the CDR3, the DNA is TGTGCCTGGAGTGGATCCGGGGCCCGTAATGAAAAACTGTTTTTT.

This chain connects TRBV7-9 to TRBJ2-5; 9 nucleotides match TRBD2. The germline gives CDR1 SEHNR, CDR2 FQNEAQ (reference sequence). Trimming took 4 bases from V and 5 from J; bases not matched to a gene: 5. The CDR3 covers 14 residues. The CDR3 nucleotides read TGTGCCAGCAGCTCAGGACTAGCGTATGAGACCCAGTACTTC. Translation: CASSSGLAYETQYF.

This rearrangement joins TRBV28 to TRBJ1-2, with D unresolved. The CDR3 runs 12 residues. With 3 bases removed from V and 4 bases from J, the gap between germline ends came to 6 bases. Germline CDR1 and CDR2: MDHEN and SYDVKM. The CDR3 nucleotides read TGTGCCAGCAGTTTGGGCAGCTATGGCTACACCTTC. Protein: CASSLGSYGYTF.

The chain has TRBV4-3 and TRBJ2-1; 9 bases line up with TRBD1. Germline lookup yields CDR1 LGHNA and CDR2 YSLEER. The CDR3 spans 17 residues. The junction had 11 bases not matched to a gene; V was cut back by 3 bases and J by 5 bases. The CDR3 region is CASSQGAGTGTNNEQFF. The CDR3 DNA reads TGCGCCAGCAGCCAGGGGGCCGGGACAGGGACAAACAATGAGCAGTTCTTC.